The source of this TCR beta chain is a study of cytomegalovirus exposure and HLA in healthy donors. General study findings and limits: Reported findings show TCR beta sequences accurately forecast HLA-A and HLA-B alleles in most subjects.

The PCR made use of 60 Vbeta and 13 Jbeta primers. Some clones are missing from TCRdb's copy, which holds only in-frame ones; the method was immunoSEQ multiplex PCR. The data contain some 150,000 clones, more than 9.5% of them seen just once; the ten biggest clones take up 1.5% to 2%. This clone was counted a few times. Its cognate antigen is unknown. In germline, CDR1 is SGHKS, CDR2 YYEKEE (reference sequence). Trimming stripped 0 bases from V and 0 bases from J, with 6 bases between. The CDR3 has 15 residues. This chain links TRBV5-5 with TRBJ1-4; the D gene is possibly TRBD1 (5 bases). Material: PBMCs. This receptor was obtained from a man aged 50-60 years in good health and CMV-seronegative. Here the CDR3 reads CASSLGQTTNEKLFF. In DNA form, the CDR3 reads TGTGCCAGCAGCTTGGGACAGACAACTAATGAAAAACTGTTTTTT. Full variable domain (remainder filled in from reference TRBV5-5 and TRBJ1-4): DAGVTQSPTHLIKTRGQQVTLRCSPISGHKSVSWYQQVLGQGPQFIFQYYEKEERGRGNFPDRFSARQFPNYSSELNVNALLLGDSALYLCASSLGQTTNEKLFFGSGTQLSVL.